This T cell receptor beta chain was documented in a study of shared clonotypes between healthy human individuals. Background on the study: The study drew on two women and three men aged 18 to 49 as donors.

Donors were healthy HIV-negative adults without recent acute infections or vaccinations. Libraries were prepared by immunoSEQ multiplex PCR; TCRdb keeps only in-frame clonotypes and omits some of them. The data show a few hundred thousand clones, about 96% seen once. Study-level points and caveats: Investigators collected only blood, and repertoires in tissues likely differ.

In the case of this clone: Its antigen is unidentified.

J was trimmed by 7 bases and V by 6 bases; bases with no gene match: 2. The germline V gene encodes CDR1 ENHRY and CDR2 SYGVKD. The CDR3 runs 13 residues. Specimen: naive CD4+ T cells sorted from blood. Subset specified: CD45RA+ positively selected. The J gene is TRBJ2-1, the V gene TRBV10-3; 11 nucleotides match TRBD1. This receptor was identified in a woman aged 30 to 39 in good health. The CDR3 DNA sequence: TGTGCCATCAGAGGGGACAGGGGGAATGAGCAGTTCTTC. It yields the protein CAIRGDRGNEQFF.